This is a list of T cell receptor beta chains from one sample in a study of blood T cell repertoires in COVID-19. Here immunoSEQ multiplex PCR was the method, and the copy in TCRdb shows in-frame clones only, minus some. The data contain 140,000 to 150,000 clones, roughly 82% of them singletons. The specimen sequenced was peripheral blood. The origin of the receptors is a man in his 60s with active or convalescent COVID-19. CDR3s include the opening cysteine and the closing phenylalanine or tryptophan. D genes are given only for firm matches. Clone sizes are given selectively: once, few, many, or a class where the clone is expanded.

cdr3_nt: TGTGCCAGCAGCTTGGTGTCTGGAGGTGAGCAGTTCTTC
cdr3_aa: CASSLVSGGEQFF
v_call: TRBV5-4
j_call: TRBJ2-1
d_call: -
clone_size: -

cdr3_nt: TGTGCCAGCAGTGCACAGGGGTCGGGCCATTCACCCCTCCACTTT
cdr3_aa: CASSAQGSGHSPLHF
v_call: TRBV25-1
j_call: TRBJ1-6
d_call: TRBD1
clone_size: -

cdr3_nt: TGTGCCAGCAGGATGGACAGGGGTCGCGGCTACACCTTC
cdr3_aa: CASRMDRGRGYTF
v_call: TRBV6-5
j_call: TRBJ1-2
d_call: TRBD1
clone_size: -

cdr3_nt: TGTGCCAGCAGTGGTCCAGGGAAGATTGGGCCCGGCTACACCTTC
cdr3_aa: CASSGPGKIGPGYTF
v_call: TRBV2
j_call: TRBJ1-2
d_call: -
clone_size: -

cdr3_nt: TGTGCCAGCAGCTTGGGGCCCAGGGGGAAACATAACACTGAAGCTTTCTTT
cdr3_aa: CASSLGPRGKHNTEAFF
v_call: TRBV5-6
j_call: TRBJ1-1
d_call: TRBD1
clone_size: -

cdr3_nt: TGTGCCAGGGCCTTTGGTGGGAGGTTCGATGAGCAGTTCTTC
cdr3_aa: CARAFGGRFDEQFF
v_call: TRBV3-1/TRBV3-2
j_call: TRBJ2-1
d_call: -
clone_size: -

cdr3_nt: TGTGCCAGCAGTTCCCGGGAGGAAGGCAAAAACATTCAGTACTTC
cdr3_aa: CASSSREEGKNIQYF
v_call: TRBV6-2/TRBV6-3
j_call: TRBJ2-4
d_call: TRBD2
clone_size: -

cdr3_nt: TGCGCCAGCAGCTTGTCGGGTGATCCCACAGATACGCAGTATTTT
cdr3_aa: CASSLSGDPTDTQYF
v_call: TRBV5-1
j_call: TRBJ2-3
d_call: -
clone_size: few

cdr3_nt: TGTGCCAGCAGCTTGGGACTGAACCAAGAGACCCAGTACTTC
cdr3_aa: CASSLGLNQETQYF
v_call: TRBV5-6
j_call: TRBJ2-5
d_call: -
clone_size: -

cdr3_nt: TGTGCCAGCAGCTTTCAGACCGGAGTATACCAAAGAGGAAACACCATATATTTT
cdr3_aa: CASSFQTGVYQRGNTIYF
v_call: TRBV11-2
j_call: TRBJ1-3
d_call: -
clone_size: -

cdr3_nt: TGTGCCAGCAGCTCGGGACTAGGGGTAAATGAGCAGTTCTTC
cdr3_aa: CASSSGLGVNEQFF
v_call: TRBV7-2
j_call: TRBJ2-1
d_call: TRBD2
clone_size: -

cdr3_nt: TGTGCCTGGATCATCCCGGGACAGTCGAATTCACCCCTCCACTTT
cdr3_aa: CAWIIPGQSNSPLHF
v_call: TRBV30
j_call: TRBJ1-6
d_call: TRBD1
clone_size: -

cdr3_nt: TGCGCCAGCAGCATTTACTTAACCGGGGAGCTGTTTTTT
cdr3_aa: CASSIYLTGELFF
v_call: TRBV5-1
j_call: TRBJ2-2
d_call: -
clone_size: -

cdr3_nt: TGTGCCAGCTGTGGGGGTGGGACTAGCGGGGTAAATGAGCAGTTCTTC
cdr3_aa: CASCGGGTSGVNEQFF
v_call: TRBV28
j_call: TRBJ2-1
d_call: TRBD2
clone_size: -

cdr3_nt: TGTGCCAGTAGTAAGGAAGGGGGCGCGAAAAAACTGTTTTTT
cdr3_aa: CASSKEGGAKKLFF
v_call: TRBV19
j_call: TRBJ1-4
d_call: TRBD1
clone_size: -

cdr3_nt: TGTGCCAGCGGGCGGGACAGGGCTTATGGGGCCAACGTCCTGACTTTC
cdr3_aa: CASGRDRAYGANVLTF
v_call: TRBV2
j_call: TRBJ2-6
d_call: TRBD1
clone_size: -

cdr3_nt: TGTGCCAGCAGCCAAGATGCGCAGGGGCGGAGAAACACCATATATTTT
cdr3_aa: CASSQDAQGRRNTIYF
v_call: TRBV14
j_call: TRBJ1-3
d_call: -
clone_size: -

cdr3_nt: TGTGCCAGCAGCGCCGGACAGGGGAGTCAGCCCCAGCATTTT
cdr3_aa: CASSAGQGSQPQHF
v_call: TRBV11-3
j_call: TRBJ1-5
d_call: TRBD1
clone_size: -